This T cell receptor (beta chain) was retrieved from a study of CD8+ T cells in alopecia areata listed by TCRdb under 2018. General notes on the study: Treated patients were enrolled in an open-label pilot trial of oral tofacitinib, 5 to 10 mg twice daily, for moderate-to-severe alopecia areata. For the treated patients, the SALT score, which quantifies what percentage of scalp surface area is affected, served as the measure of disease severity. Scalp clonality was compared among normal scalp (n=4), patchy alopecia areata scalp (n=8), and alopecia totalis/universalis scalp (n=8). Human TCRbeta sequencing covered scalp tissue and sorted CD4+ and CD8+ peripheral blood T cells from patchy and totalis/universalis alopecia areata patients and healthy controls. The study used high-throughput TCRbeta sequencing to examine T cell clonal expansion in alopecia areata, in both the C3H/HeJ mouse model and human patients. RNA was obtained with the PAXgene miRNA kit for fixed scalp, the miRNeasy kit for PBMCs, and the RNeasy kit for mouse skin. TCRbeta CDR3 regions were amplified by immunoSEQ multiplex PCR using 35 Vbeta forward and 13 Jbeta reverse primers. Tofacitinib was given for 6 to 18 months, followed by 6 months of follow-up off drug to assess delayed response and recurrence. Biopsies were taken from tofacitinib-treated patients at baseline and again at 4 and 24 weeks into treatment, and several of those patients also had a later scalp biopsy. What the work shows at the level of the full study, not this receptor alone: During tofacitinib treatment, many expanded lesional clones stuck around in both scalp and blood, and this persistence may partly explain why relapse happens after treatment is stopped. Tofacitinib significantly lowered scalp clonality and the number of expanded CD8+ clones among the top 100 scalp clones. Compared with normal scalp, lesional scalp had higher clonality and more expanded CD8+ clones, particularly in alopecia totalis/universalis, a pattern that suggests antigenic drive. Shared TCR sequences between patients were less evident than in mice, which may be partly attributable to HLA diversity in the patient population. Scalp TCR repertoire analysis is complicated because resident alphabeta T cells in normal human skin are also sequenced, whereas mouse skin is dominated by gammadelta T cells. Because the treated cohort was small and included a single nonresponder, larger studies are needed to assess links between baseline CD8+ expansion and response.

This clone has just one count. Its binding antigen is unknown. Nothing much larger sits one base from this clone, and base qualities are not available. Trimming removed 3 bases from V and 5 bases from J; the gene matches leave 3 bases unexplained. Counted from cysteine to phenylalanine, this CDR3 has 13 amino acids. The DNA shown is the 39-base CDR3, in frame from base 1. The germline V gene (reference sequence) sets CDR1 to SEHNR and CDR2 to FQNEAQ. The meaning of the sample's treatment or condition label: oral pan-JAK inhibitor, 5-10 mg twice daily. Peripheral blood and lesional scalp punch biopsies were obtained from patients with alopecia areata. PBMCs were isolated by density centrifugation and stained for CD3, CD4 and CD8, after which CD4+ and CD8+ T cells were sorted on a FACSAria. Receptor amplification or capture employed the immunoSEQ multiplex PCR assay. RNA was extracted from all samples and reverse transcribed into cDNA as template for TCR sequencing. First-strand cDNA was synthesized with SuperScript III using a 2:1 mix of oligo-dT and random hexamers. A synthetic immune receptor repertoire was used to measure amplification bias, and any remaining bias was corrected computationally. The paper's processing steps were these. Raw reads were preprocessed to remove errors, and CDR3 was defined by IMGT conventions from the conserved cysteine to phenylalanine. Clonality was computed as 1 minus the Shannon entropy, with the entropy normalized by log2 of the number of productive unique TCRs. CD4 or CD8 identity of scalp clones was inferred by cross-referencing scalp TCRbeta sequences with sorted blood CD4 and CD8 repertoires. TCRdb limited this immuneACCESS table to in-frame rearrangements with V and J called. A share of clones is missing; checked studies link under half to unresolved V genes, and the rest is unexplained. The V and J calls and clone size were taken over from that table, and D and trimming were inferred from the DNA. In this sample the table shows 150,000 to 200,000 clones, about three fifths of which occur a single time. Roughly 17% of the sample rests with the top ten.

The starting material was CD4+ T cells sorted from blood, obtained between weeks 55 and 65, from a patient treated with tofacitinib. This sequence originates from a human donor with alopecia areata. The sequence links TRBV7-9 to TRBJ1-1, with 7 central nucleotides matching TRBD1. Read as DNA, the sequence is TGTGCCAGCAGCTTGTCAGGGGGAACTGAAGCTTTCTTT. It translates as CASSLSGGTEAFF.